This T cell receptor (beta chain) was identified in a study of breast tumors, draining lymph nodes, adjacent tissues. CDR1 is DFQATT and CDR2 is SNEGSKA in the germline V gene (reference sequence). The CDR3 spans 11 residues. V shed 5 bases and J shed 7 bases, with 8 bases lying between them. One entry per CDR3 protein, called by TCRdb with MiXCR from the multiplex PCR reads. There are some 14,000 distinct CDR3 sequences in the sample; 62% occur only once, and approximately 49% lies in the top ten. Points on this clonotype: The antigen is undetermined.

Study-wide findings and caveats: The lymph node origin of tumor T cells was framed as consistent with a hypothesis, not demonstrated. Compared with basal-like, luminal-like tumors shared significantly more repertoire with nontumor tissue.

The sequencing input was tumor-adjacent breast tissue. This sequence joins TRBV20-1 and TRBJ2-2, with D unclear. This TCR came from a female donor with breast cancer. Some clones in this sample may be carry-over from other donors' samples. CDR3 nucleotide sequence: TGCAGTGCTCCCTCACTCGGGGAGCTGTTTTTT. Amino acid sequence: CSAPSLGELFF.